These T cell receptor beta chains were read from a single sample in a study of blood T cell repertoires in COVID-19. Clones were read by immunoSEQ multiplex PCR, and TCRdb kept only the in-frame ones, dropping some. The table includes around 95,000 clones, more than 75% detected once. The specimen was peripheral blood. All receptors derive from a human donor in a cohort sampled during active COVID-19. Each CDR3 is given with its conserved first and last residue. D genes are given only for firm matches. Expanded clones get a size class; other rows say once, few or many, or leave the size out.

V gene	D gene	J gene	clone size	CDR3 DNA	CDR3 protein
TRBV5-1	TRBD2	TRBJ2-3	NA	TGCGCCAGCAGGGCCAGCGGGGGGACAGATACGCAGTATTTT	CASRASGGTDTQYF
TRBV7-6	TRBD1	TRBJ1-5	NA	TGTGCCAGCAGCTTAGCTAACAGGGGACCCAATCAGCCCCAGCATTTT	CASSLANRGPNQPQHF
TRBV10-3	NA	TRBJ2-3	NA	TGTGCCATCAGTGTTGCGGGTCTTAGCACAGATACGCAGTATTTT	CAISVAGLSTDTQYF
TRBV6-6	NA	TRBJ1-1	NA	TGTGCCAGTGGACAGAAAAATGCCCATGAAGCTTTCTTT	CASGQKNAHEAFF
TRBV25-1	NA	TRBJ1-3	once	TGTGCCAGCAGTGGACACAGGAGCTCTGGAAACACCATATATTTT	CASSGHRSSGNTIYF
TRBV7-9	TRBD1	TRBJ1-4	NA	TGTGCCAGCAGCCGGGGGACAGCCGCAACTAATGAAAAACTGTTTTTT	CASSRGTAATNEKLFF
TRBV11-2	NA	TRBJ1-2	NA	TGTGCCAGCAGCTTAAAACAGAACTATGGCTACACCTTC	CASSLKQNYGYTF
TRBV7-2	NA	TRBJ1-2	NA	TGTGCCAGCAGCCCTAGCTTGAACTATGGCTACACCTTC	CASSPSLNYGYTF
TRBV7-9	NA	TRBJ2-2	few	TGTGCCAGCAGCGAACAGGGAACATTAAGTACCGGGGAGCTGTTTTTT	CASSEQGTLSTGELFF
TRBV10-1	TRBD1	TRBJ2-3	NA	TGCGCCAGCAGTGAAACAGGGGAAGATACGCAGTATTTT	CASSETGEDTQYF
TRBV6-5	NA	TRBJ2-4	NA	TGTGCCAGCACCCCACCGGTAGCCAAAAACATTCAGTACTTC	CASTPPVAKNIQYF
TRBV19	NA	TRBJ2-7	few	TGTGCCAGTAGTCCCTGGACAGCGTCCTACGAGCAGTACTTC	CASSPWTASYEQYF
TRBV6-5	NA	TRBJ2-7	NA	TGTGCCACCGGGAAGGGCTACCACGAGCAGTACTTC	CATGKGYHEQYF